These T cell receptor beta chains were read from a single sample in a study of beta chain features in type 1 diabetes. This table comes from immunoSEQ multiplex PCR, and its TCRdb copy is limited to in-frame clones, with some not included. The table records hundreds of thousands of clones, 13% to 15% of them present only once. Sequencing was done on a sample of naive CD4+ T cells from blood. These receptors came from a young man with type 1 diabetes. CDR3s include the opening cysteine and the closing phenylalanine or tryptophan. A D gene is named only where the DNA matches it firmly. Where a row states a size, it is once, few, many or the class of an expanded clone; other rows omit it.

v_call,j_call,clone_size,d_call,cdr3_aa,cdr3_nt
TRBV7-9,TRBJ2-7,few,-,CASKLAGISEQYF,TGTGCCAGCAAACTAGCAGGGATCTCCGAGCAGTACTTC
TRBV10-3,TRBJ2-7,few,TRBD1,CAITSSPGQSSYEQYF,TGTGCCATCACCTCATCTCCGGGACAGAGCTCCTACGAGCAGTACTTC
TRBV29-1,TRBJ1-2,-,-,CSVQGSQEANYGYTF,TGCAGCGTTCAGGGGAGCCAGGAGGCCAACTATGGCTACACCTTC
TRBV25-1,TRBJ2-3,few,-,CASGPTPPDTQYF,TGTGCCAGCGGGCCTACCCCCCCAGATACGCAGTATTTT
TRBV28,TRBJ2-7,-,-,CASRGQRAFYEQYF,TGTGCCAGCCGAGGGCAGCGGGCCTTCTACGAGCAGTACTTC
TRBV28,TRBJ1-2,few,TRBD1,CASSSGQHYGYTF,TGTGCCAGCAGTTCGGGACAGCACTATGGCTACACCTTC
TRBV21-1,TRBJ1-5,-,-,CASSKRVGTGYGNQPQHF,TGTGCCAGCAGCAAAAGGGTCGGGACAGGGTATGGCAATCAGCCCCAGCATTTT
TRBV5-1,TRBJ2-5,-,-,CASRPGDQETQYF,TGCGCCAGCCGCCCCGGGGACCAAGAGACCCAGTACTTC
TRBV2,TRBJ2-5,few,TRBD2,CASSLGLAGGETQYF,TGTGCCAGCAGTCTCGGACTAGCGGGAGGCGAGACCCAGTACTTC
TRBV6-5,TRBJ1-2,-,TRBD1,CASKEGQATYGYTF,TGTGCCAGCAAGGAGGGACAGGCTACCTATGGCTACACCTTC
TRBV6-6,TRBJ1-2,few,-,CASSSAGRGYTF,TGTGCCAGCAGTTCGGCAGGGCGCGGCTACACCTTC
TRBV6-5,TRBJ2-5,few,-,CASRTARETQYF,TGTGCCAGCAGGACAGCCAGGGAGACCCAGTACTTC
TRBV28,TRBJ2-1,few,-,CASSSAGAENNEQFF,TGTGCCAGCAGTTCTGCTGGGGCCGAGAATAATGAGCAGTTCTTC
TRBV7-2,TRBJ1-5,-,TRBD1,CASSLRDSINQPQHF,TGTGCCAGCAGCCTCCGGGACAGCATCAATCAGCCCCAGCATTTT
TRBV14,TRBJ2-3,few,TRBD2,CASSLAGGRDTQYF,TGTGCCAGCAGCCTAGCGGGAGGAAGGGATACGCAGTATTTT
TRBV7-9,TRBJ1-2,-,TRBD1,CASSSGTGENYTF,TGTGCCAGCAGCTCCGGGACAGGGGAGAACTACACCTTC
TRBV19,TRBJ1-4,-,TRBD1,CASKGQRNEKLFF,TGTGCCAGCAAGGGACAGCGTAATGAAAAACTGTTTTTT
TRBV5-1,TRBJ2-1,-,TRBD2,CASSSGLAGEKQFF,TGCGCCAGCAGCTCAGGACTAGCGGGGGAAAAGCAGTTCTTC
TRBV30,TRBJ1-3,few,-,CAWMRGSSGGTIYF,TGTGCCTGGATGCGGGGGAGTTCGGGTGGCACCATATATTTT
TRBV11-1,TRBJ2-1,-,-,CASSDGQFYNEQFF,TGTGCCAGCAGCGACGGACAATTCTACAATGAGCAGTTCTTC
TRBV28,TRBJ1-1,few,-,CASSLEGITGTEAFF,TGTGCCAGCAGTTTGGAGGGAATAACGGGGACTGAAGCTTTCTTT
TRBV19,TRBJ2-3,-,TRBD2,CASRTSGSRYTQYF,TGTGCCAGTAGGACTAGCGGGAGTAGGTATACGCAGTATTTT
TRBV6-5,TRBJ2-4,few,-,CAIAEGRGYIQYF,TGTGCCATCGCTGAGGGCAGGGGATACATTCAGTACTTC
TRBV28,TRBJ2-3,-,-,CASSLRTAFTDTQYF,TGTGCCAGCAGTTTACGCACAGCCTTCACAGATACGCAGTATTTT
TRBV5-1,TRBJ2-1,-,TRBD1,CASRGTGVYNEQFF,TGCGCCAGCAGGGGGACAGGGGTTTACAATGAGCAGTTCTTC
TRBV29-1,TRBJ2-3,few,TRBD1,CSARGPGTDTQYF,TGCAGCGCCAGGGGGCCCGGCACAGATACGCAGTATTTT
TRBV28,TRBJ1-5,-,-,CASRLQGSQPQHF,TGTGCCAGCAGATTGCAGGGGAGTCAGCCCCAGCATTTT
TRBV10-3,TRBJ1-2,-,TRBD1,CAISIRPGQGNGYTF,TGTGCCATCAGTATCAGACCGGGACAGGGAAATGGCTACACCTTC
TRBV18,TRBJ2-5,-,-,CASSPSSVGETQYF,TGTGCCAGCTCACCCTCCTCAGTCGGGGAGACCCAGTACTTC
TRBV19,TRBJ1-1,few,-,CASSSGGTDTEAFF,TGTGCCAGTAGTTCAGGAGGGACGGACACTGAAGCTTTCTTT
TRBV29-1,TRBJ2-1,few,-,CSVEDSIREQFF,TGCAGCGTTGAGGACTCAATCCGAGAGCAGTTCTTC
TRBV5-1,TRBJ2-3,-,-,CASSLVSGGTDTQYF,TGCGCCAGCAGCTTGGTCAGCGGAGGCACAGATACGCAGTATTTT
TRBV5-1,TRBJ2-3,few,TRBD2,CASSLSSGYTDTQYF,TGCGCCAGCAGCTTGAGTAGCGGGTACACAGATACGCAGTATTTT
TRBV5-6,TRBJ2-2,few,-,CASSFGWRNTGELFF,TGTGCCAGCAGCTTCGGGTGGAGGAACACCGGGGAGCTGTTTTTT
TRBV6-1,TRBJ2-1,-,TRBD1,CASSEGTGAYNEQFF,TGTGCCAGCAGTGAAGGGACAGGGGCCTACAATGAGCAGTTCTTC
TRBV7-2,TRBJ1-2,few,TRBD1,CASSYRDRAYGYTF,TGTGCCAGCAGCTATCGGGACAGGGCCTATGGCTACACCTTC
TRBV29-1,TRBJ1-3,few,TRBD1,CSGYSPGQGSGNTIYF,TGCAGCGGGTACTCTCCGGGACAGGGGTCTGGAAACACCATATATTTT
TRBV20-1,TRBJ1-1,few,-,CSVASTEAFF,TGCAGTGTCGCTAGCACTGAAGCTTTCTTT
TRBV9,TRBJ1-4,-,-,CASSVQGEKLFF,TGTGCCAGCAGCGTCCAGGGTGAAAAACTGTTTTTT
TRBV19,TRBJ2-7,few,TRBD2,CASGDYYEQYF,TGTGCCAGTGGGGACTACTACGAGCAGTACTTC
TRBV2,TRBJ2-3,few,-,CASTGDHTQYF,TGTGCCAGCACAGGGGACCATACGCAGTATTTT
TRBV11-2,TRBJ1-2,-,-,CASSLARGANYGYTF,TGTGCCAGCAGCTTGGCCAGGGGAGCTAACTATGGCTACACCTTC
TRBV2,TRBJ2-1,-,TRBD2,CASSGGLAGNEQFF,TGTGCCAGCAGTGGGGGACTAGCGGGAAATGAGCAGTTCTTC
TRBV28,TRBJ1-2,few,-,CVARGGYGYTF,TGTGTGGCGCGGGGAGGGTATGGCTACACCTTC
TRBV7-9,TRBJ2-1,few,TRBD2,CASRQGTSDYNEQFF,TGTGCCAGCAGACAGGGGACTAGCGACTACAATGAGCAGTTCTTC
TRBV19,TRBJ2-7,few,TRBD1,CARGIGQGNNEQYF,TGTGCCAGGGGAATAGGACAGGGGAACAACGAGCAGTACTTC
TRBV27,TRBJ2-6,few,-,CASSLAGVSGANVLTF,TGTGCCAGCAGTTTAGCCGGGGTCTCTGGGGCCAACGTCCTGACTTTC
TRBV6-5,TRBJ2-7,-,TRBD2,CASSYSYGRADEQYF,TGTGCCAGCAGTTACTCTTACGGGAGGGCCGACGAGCAGTACTTC
TRBV5-1,TRBJ2-7,few,TRBD2,CASSYGLAGGSYEQYF,TGCGCCAGCAGCTACGGACTAGCGGGGGGCTCCTACGAGCAGTACTTC
TRBV6-6,TRBJ1-5,few,-,CASTHRDNQPQHF,TGTGCCAGCACTCACAGGGACAATCAGCCCCAGCATTTT
TRBV18,TRBJ2-5,few,-,CASSPPYRSTAGMAQYF,TGTGCCAGCTCACCACCCTACCGGAGTACGGCCGGGATGGCCCAGTACTTC
TRBV19,TRBJ2-5,few,TRBD2,CASSITSAQETQYF,TGTGCCAGTAGTATCACTAGCGCCCAAGAGACCCAGTACTTC
TRBV18,TRBJ2-7,-,-,CASSSTYEQYF,TGTGCCAGCTCATCTACCTACGAGCAGTACTTC